The 30 T cell receptor beta chains given below trace back to one sample, sequenced in a study of cytomegalovirus exposure and HLA in healthy donors. Primers: 60 Vbeta forward and 13 Jbeta reverse. This table comes from immunoSEQ multiplex PCR, and its TCRdb copy is limited to in-frame clones, with some not included. This table has fewer than 250,000 clones, roughly four fifths appearing once. Sequenced sample: PBMCs. Receptor source: a man aged 35 to 55 in good health and CMV-seropositive.

The chain is built from TRBV7-9 and TRBJ2-7; 10 bases are a match to TRBD1. CDR1 is SEHNR, CDR2 FQNEAQ, per germline (reference sequence). V lost 5 bases, J lost 2 bases, and 6 bases stayed unmatched. CDR3 length: 15 residues. CDR3 in amino acids: CASSPRDRGTYEQYF. CDR3 nucleotides: TGTGCCAGCAGCCCCCGGGACAGGGGTACCTACGAGCAGTACTTC. The complete variable domain, with remaining parts taken from reference TRBV7-9 and TRBJ2-7, reads DTGVSQNPRHKITKRGQNVTFRCDPISEHNRLYWYRQTLGQGPEFLTYFQNEAQLEKSRLLSDRFSAERPKGSFSTLEIQRTEQGDSAMYLCASSPRDRGTYEQYFGPGTRLTVT.

The gene calls are TRBV2 and TRBJ2-5, with D maybe TRBD2 (6 bases). The CDR3 runs 14 residues. CDR1 and CDR2 from the germline V gene are SNHLY and FYNNEI. The V end lost 7 bases, the J end lost 4 bases, and 16 bases lay between the germline ends. CDR3 DNA sequence: TGTGCCAGCACATCACTAGCAGCCCGAGAGACCCAGTACTTC. It is translated as CASTSLAARETQYF. The variable domain in full, completed from reference TRBV2 and TRBJ2-5, reads EPEVTQTPSHQVTQMGQEVILRCVPISNHLYFYWYRQILGQKVEFLVSFYNNEISEKSEIFDDQFSVERPDGSNFTLKIRSTKLEDSAMYFCASTSLAARETQYFGPGTRLLVL.

The chain employs TRBV18 and TRBJ2-3, with a possible D match to TRBD1 (5 bases). The CDR3 totals 16 residues. CDR1 is KGHSH and CDR2 is LQKENI in the germline V gene. Deletions cut 2 bases from V and 1 base from J, with 13 bases between. CDR3 sequence reads: CASSPTTAYRTDTQYF. The CDR3 DNA is TGTGCCAGCTCACCAACGACAGCCTATCGCACAGATACGCAGTATTTT.

The chain recombines TRBV6-1 with TRBJ1-5; 7 bases line up with TRBD1. J was trimmed by 4 bases and V by 6 bases; bases with no gene match: 9. The CDR3 sequence is 15 residues long. Germline assignment: CDR1 MNHNS and CDR2 SASEGT. Here the CDR3 DNA reads TGTGCCAGCAGCCCCCGGACAGGCCCAAATCAGCCCCAGCATTTT. Its translation is CASSPRTGPNQPQHF.

The chain links TRBV27 to TRBJ1-1; possibly TRBD1 for D (5 bases). In germline, CDR1 is MNHEY, CDR2 SMNVEV (reference sequence). The CDR3 runs 16 residues. V gave up 4 bases and J gave up 0 bases, with 15 bases separating them. As DNA, the CDR3 is TGTGCCAGCAGTTCCCTTGCGGGGGTCCTGAACACTGAAGCTTTCTTT. It codes for CASSSLAGVLNTEAFF.

The V and J genes are TRBV28 and TRBJ1-1; the D is unclear. Germline lookup yields CDR1 MDHEN and CDR2 SYDVKM. The CDR3 has 13 residues. Trimming left V 4 bases short and J 8 bases short, with 14 bases between. CDR3 sequence (DNA): TGTGCCAGCAGTTCCCGGAGAGGCGACGAAGCTTTCTTT. This sequence encodes CASSSRRGDEAFF.

This clone was detected only once. V is TRBV13 and J is TRBJ2-1; the D gene is possibly TRBD2 (6 bases). Trimming took 5 bases from V and 2 from J, leaving 16 bases between them. Germline assignment: CDR1 PRHDT and CDR2 FYEKMQ (reference sequence). This CDR3 has 16 amino acids. DNA of the CDR3: TGTGCCAGCAGCCCATCCGGGACTCCAACCTACAATGAGCAGTTCTTC. It translates to CASSPSGTPTYNEQFF.

V is TRBV6-5 and J is TRBJ2-3, with 13 bases identical to TRBD2. Germline V gene data show CDR1 as MNHEY and CDR2 as SVGAGI. This CDR3 is built from 15 residues. V lost 5 bases, J lost 6 bases, and 5 bases stayed unmatched. The CDR3 DNA sequence: TGTGCCAGCAGTGGACTAGCGGGAGTGCTGGATACGCAGTATTTT. This sequence encodes CASSGLAGVLDTQYF.

The chain uses TRBV13 and TRBJ2-1, with 10 nucleotides matching TRBD1. Per the germline V gene, CDR1 is PRHDT and CDR2 is FYEKMQ (reference sequence). CDR3 length: 16 amino acids. The ends lost 0 bases at V and 6 bases at J; junction bases unmatched: 5. CDR3 in DNA: TGTGCCAGCAGCTTAGGGGGACAGGGGTTGTTCAATGAGCAGTTCTTC. It is translated as CASSLGGQGLFNEQFF.

A few counts support this clone. The rearrangement links TRBV30 to TRBJ2-3, with D uncertain. The CDR3 runs to 14 residues. The germline V gene encodes CDR1 GTSNPN and CDR2 SVGIG (reference sequence). The V end was cut by 4 bases, the J end by 2 bases, with 13 bases between. CDR3 sequence reads: CAWNFGGPTDTQYF. The CDR3 DNA reads as TGTGCCTGGAACTTTGGTGGGCCCACAGATACGCAGTATTTT.

The rearrangement joins TRBV30 to TRBJ1-5; TRBD1 might be the D (5 bases). This CDR3 comprises 17 residues. V lost 0 bases and J lost 4, with 19 bases in between. CDR1 is GTSNPN, CDR2 SVGIG, per germline (reference sequence). The CDR3, as DNA: TGTGCCTGGAGTGTACCCTACGGGGGACGCAGAAATCAGCCCCAGCATTTT. Translating gives CAWSVPYGGRRNQPQHF.

In its sample, this clone was seen once. The chain joins TRBV11-3 to TRBJ2-2; 12 nucleotides match TRBD2. Germline lookup yields CDR1 SGHNT and CDR2 YENEEA. Germline trimming cut 1 base from V and 4 bases from J; bases unmatched to any gene: 10. The CDR3 runs to 19 residues. DNA for the CDR3: TGTGCCAGCAGCTTAGCCCGACTAGCGGGAGAGGCTGGCACCGGGGAGCTGTTTTTT. Its translation: CASSLARLAGEAGTGELFF.

A single count supports this clone. The genes are TRBV29-1 and TRBJ1-2; 10 bases match TRBD1. CDR3 length: 14 amino acids. Per the germline V gene, CDR1 is SQVTM and CDR2 is ANQGSEA. Trimming at V came to 8 bases and at J to 1 base, leaving 7 bases not matched to a gene. Here the CDR3 reads CSQGQGNGNYGYTF. The CDR3, as DNA: TGCAGCCAGGGACAGGGGAACGGTAACTATGGCTACACCTTC.

The chain joins TRBV30 to TRBJ1-3; TRBD1 matches at 7 bases. Germline lookup yields CDR1 GTSNPN and CDR2 SVGIG (reference sequence). This CDR3 has 14 residues. V lost 5 bases and J lost 0; bases outside the gene matches: 4. As DNA, the CDR3 is TGTGCCTGGGGACAGGTCGCCTCTGGAAACACCATATATTTT. It yields the protein CAWGQVASGNTIYF.

This chain joins TRBV9 and TRBJ2-7, with 8 bases identical to TRBD1. Germline V CDR1 and CDR2: SGDLS, YYNGEE. The CDR3 totals 17 residues. V lost 3 bases, J lost 1 base, and 12 bases stayed unmatched. The CDR3 bases are TGTGCCAGCAGCGAGTCCCTCGCAGGGGGCTGGTCCTACGAGCAGTACTTC. The encoded protein is CASSESLAGGWSYEQYF.

Points on this clone: An end of the junction differs from the germline gene, which may be a read error. The genes are TRBV7-9 and TRBJ2-2, with 10 bases aligning to TRBD2. CDR3 length: 17 amino acids. Germline assignment: CDR1 SEHNR and CDR2 FQNEAQ (reference sequence). The CDR3 loop reads CSSSLVASGSNTGELFF. CDR3 nucleotides: TGTTCCAGCAGCTTAGTGGCTAGCGGGAGCAACACCGGGGAGCTGTTTTTT.

The V gene is TRBV19, the J gene TRBJ2-3; TRBD1 agrees at 8 bases. Losses at the gene ends were 2 bases for V and 3 bases for J; bases not matched to a gene: 4. CDR3 length equals 15 residues. Germline V gene lookup returns CDR1 LNHDA and CDR2 SQIVND (reference sequence). DNA of the CDR3: TGTGCCAGTAGTATACAACAGGGGGGAACAGATACGCAGTATTTT. Its translation: CASSIQQGGTDTQYF.

This chain connects TRBV27 to TRBJ1-1, with D maybe TRBD1 (6 bases). The CDR3 extends over 15 amino acids. Germline CDR1 reads MNHEY; CDR2 reads SMNVEV (reference sequence). V was cut by 3 bases and J by 1 base, with 12 bases left in between. In nucleotides, the CDR3 is TGTGCCAGCAGTTTCGGGGGGGCTTGGAACACTGAAGCTTTCTTT. Protein: CASSFGGAWNTEAFF.

V usage is TRBV4-1 and J usage is TRBJ2-1, with D possibly matching TRBD1 (7 bases). The V gene's germline CDR1 is MGHRA and CDR2 YSYEKL. V was cut by 0 bases and J by 10 bases, with 13 bases left in between. This CDR3 comprises 14 residues. The CDR3 region is CASSQEEGAGEQFF. In DNA, the CDR3 is TGCGCCAGCAGCCAAGAGGAGGGGGCGGGGGAGCAGTTCTTC.

This chain connects TRBV27 to TRBJ2-1, with TRBD2 as a possible D gene (7 bases). CDR1 is MNHEY, CDR2 SMNVEV, per germline (reference sequence). The CDR3 spans 15 residues. V was pared by 5 bases and J by 3 bases, with 14 bases between. The CDR3 reads CASSVRGAVYNEQFF. The CDR3 coding sequence is TGTGCCAGCAGTGTCCGGGGGGCAGTCTACAATGAGCAGTTCTTC.

Note on this clone: The junction and the germline gene differ at one end; a read error may be behind it. The J gene is TRBJ2-2, the V gene TRBV2; maybe TRBD2 (7 bases). The CDR3 has 16 residues. CDR1 is SNHLY and CDR2 is FYNNEI in the germline V gene. The CDR3, as DNA: TGTGCCAGCAGACGTGGGGCGGGGGCGAACACCAGGGAGCTGTTTTTT. It encodes CASRRGAGANTRELFF.

The gene calls are TRBV7-9 and TRBJ1-1; 9 bases are shared with TRBD1. In germline, CDR1 is SEHNR, CDR2 FQNEAQ (reference sequence). There are 13 residues in the CDR3. After removal of 7 bases from V and 6 bases from J, the junction contained 6 bases not matched to a gene. The CDR3 loop is CASKPTGGSEAFF. The CDR3, as DNA: TGTGCCAGCAAGCCCACAGGGGGCTCTGAAGCTTTCTTT.

The chain carries TRBV10-3 and TRBJ2-7; tentative D call: TRBD2 (6 bases). Trimming took off 4 bases at V and 4 bases at J, with 11 bases between the two ends. The CDR3 is 13 residues long. Looked up from germline, CDR1 is ENHRY and CDR2 is SYGVKD. The CDR3 here is CAISGRLEYEQYF. DNA of the CDR3: TGTGCCATCAGTGGGCGACTAGAGTACGAGCAGTACTTC.

The chain has TRBV5-1 and TRBJ2-7, with a possible D match to TRBD1 (6 bases). CDR3 length: 15 amino acids. V was clipped by 3 bases and J by 2 bases, with 15 bases between them. Germline V CDR1 and CDR2: SGHRS, YFSETQ. The DNA of the CDR3 is TGCGCCAGCAGCTATGACTCACAGGGAGCCTACGAGCAGTACTTC. The encoded protein is CASSYDSQGAYEQYF.

This clone was seen only once. The V call is TRBV19, the J call TRBJ2-3; 14 nucleotides agree with TRBD2. There are 17 residues in the CDR3. Germline assignment: CDR1 LNHDA and CDR2 SQIVND (reference sequence). The J segment lost 3 bases and the V segment lost 4 bases, leaving 6 bases of the junction unmatched. DNA for the CDR3: TGTGCCAGTAGTACCCGAAGGACTAGCGGGAGGACAGATACGCAGTATTTT. It encodes CASSTRRTSGRTDTQYF.

The CDR3 loop is CASSRKSGEGGDIQYF. CDR3 DNA: TGTGCCAGCAGCAGAAAAAGCGGGGAGGGGGGTGACATTCAGTACTTC. The chain combines TRBV5-4 with TRBJ2-4; the D gene is possibly TRBD2 (7 bases). This CDR3 is built from 16 residues. Per the germline V gene, CDR1 is SGHNT and CDR2 is YYREEE (reference sequence). The V end was cut by 4 bases, the J end by 8 bases, with 22 bases between.

DNA for the CDR3: TGTGCCAGCAGCCAACCGGGGGAAGAGACCCAGTACTTC. It yields the protein CASSQPGEETQYF. This sequence joins TRBV5-4 and TRBJ2-5, with a tentative D call TRBD2 (6 bases). Germline values: CDR1 SGHNT, CDR2 YYREEE (reference sequence). Trimming stripped 4 bases from V and 3 bases from J, with 10 bases between. The CDR3 consists of 13 residues.

The CDR3 DNA follows: TGTGCCAGCAGTTTGGCGGGGGGCACAGATACGCAGTATTTT. Translated: CASSLAGGTDTQYF. The rearrangement uses TRBV6-1 and TRBJ2-3; 7 bases are a match to TRBD2. The germline CDR1 and CDR2 sequences are MNHNS and SASEGT. CDR3 length: 14 residues. Losses at the gene ends were 5 bases for V and 1 base for J; bases not matched to a gene: 3.

This chain uses TRBV5-1 with TRBJ1-2; D is unresolved. CDR1 is SGHRS, CDR2 YFSETQ, per germline. The CDR3 length is 15 residues. V was cut by 0 bases and J by 4 bases, with 13 bases left in between. This CDR3 is CASSLAGGSGYGYTF. The CDR3 DNA sequence: TGCGCCAGCAGCTTGGCTGGAGGCAGTGGCTATGGCTACACCTTC.

This clone has only a few counts. The junction and the germline gene differ at one end; a read error may be behind it. The chain joins TRBV6-6 to TRBJ1-1; D is undetermined. Looked up from germline, CDR1 is MNHNY and CDR2 is SVGAGI (reference sequence). The CDR3 loop spans 12 amino acids. CDR3 loop: CASSNSVGEAFF. CDR3 coding DNA: TGTGCCAGCAGTAACTCGGTCGGTGAAGCTTTCTTT.